Given below is one T cell receptor beta chain in context. Treatment specified: around 19 received Ad26.COV2.S at low or high dose, single or two shots; about five received placebo; per-sample allocation not given. All samples were drawn on day 63, counting from the first vaccine or placebo injection. This entry comes from a study of Ad26.COV2.S vaccination and SARS-CoV-2 variants. Libraries were prepared by immunoSEQ multiplex PCR; TCRdb keeps only in-frame clonotypes and omits some of them. The table lists more than 300,000 clones, around four fifths of them singletons. Germline V gene lookup returns CDR1 SGHAT and CDR2 FQNNGV. This CDR3 region has 16 residues. The V and J ends lost 3 bases and 5 bases respectively, with 17 bases between them.

This receptor was identified in a person aged 18-65 years who received the Ad26.COV2.S COVID-19 vaccine or a placebo. The specimen was peripheral blood, collected in a trial of Ad26.COV2.S vaccine versus placebo. V and J are TRBV11-2 and TRBJ2-1, with D perhaps matching TRBD2 (7 bases). The CDR3 bases are TGTGCCAGCAGCTTTACGGCGGGGGCTTCTAACAATGAGCAGTTCTTC. It is translated as CASSFTAGASNNEQFF.